One and the same sample provided the 20 T cell receptor beta chains below, sequenced in a study of T cell responses to AZD1222 COVID-19 vaccine. The assay was immunoSEQ multiplex PCR, and TCRdb's table has in-frame clones only and misses some. The table has about 73,000 clones, roughly 88% seen once. The specimen comprised peripheral blood, sampled on day 0 of AZD1222 vaccination. These receptors came from an adult in good health.

This sequence joins TRBV7-2 and TRBJ2-3; a possible D gene is TRBD2 (6 bases). The CDR3 consists of 14 residues. Trimming cost V 2 bases and J 6 bases, with 12 bases left between them. Germline V CDR1 and CDR2: SGHTA, FQGNSA. CDR3 in DNA: TGTGCCAGCAGCTTAAAGCCGGGGACTGATACGCAGTATTTT. Amino acids: CASSLKPGTDTQYF.

This sequence joins TRBV30 and TRBJ2-1; TRBD2 matches at 8 bases. Trimming cost V 6 bases and J 4 bases; bases outside gene matches: 11. Germline CDR1 is GTSNPN and CDR2 is SVGIG (reference sequence). The CDR3 contains 15 residues. DNA for the CDR3: TGTGCCTGTCCCCATAGCGGGGAACCTTACAATGAGCAGTTCTTC. Translation gives CACPHSGEPYNEQFF.

This clone was detected once. The chain combines TRBV2 with TRBJ2-7; tentatively, D is TRBD1 (6 bases). This CDR3 region has 14 residues. The V gene's germline CDR1 is SNHLY and CDR2 FYNNEI. V was pared by 6 bases and J by 1 base, with 13 bases between. CDR3 coding DNA: TGTGCCAGCAGCGCAGCCGGGACATCCTACGAGCAGTACTTC. Amino acids: CASSAAGTSYEQYF.

The gene calls are TRBV4-1 and TRBJ2-7; TRBD2 agrees at 10 bases. CDR3 length: 14 amino acids. Germline CDR1 MGHRA, CDR2 YSYEKL. The V gene end was trimmed by 4 bases and the J gene end by 4 bases; junction bases not matched to a gene: 4. CDR3 loop: CASSLSGRAYEQYF. The CDR3 coding sequence is TGCGCCAGCAGCCTAAGCGGGAGGGCGTACGAGCAGTACTTC.

The chain has TRBV12-3 or TRBV12-4 and TRBJ1-1; D gene unclear. The CDR3 consists of 13 residues. Trimming removed 2 bases at V and 5 bases at J, with 9 bases between. Here the CDR3 DNA reads TGTGCCAGCAGTTTAAGGGTCCTAACTGAAGCTTTCTTT. Protein: CASSLRVLTEAFF.

The V and J genes are TRBV10-3 and TRBJ1-4, with TRBD1 as a possible D gene (6 bases). The length of the CDR3 is 14 residues. Germline-derived CDR1 and CDR2 are ENHRY and SYGVKD. V gave up 10 bases and J gave up 5 bases, with 17 bases separating them. DNA for the CDR3: TGTGCCACCCGCGGAGGGGGGGGAAATGAAAAACTGTTTTTT. As protein: CATRGGGGNEKLFF.

This clone was seen once. The chain combines TRBV28 with TRBJ1-5; D unresolved. Per the germline V gene, CDR1 is MDHEN and CDR2 is SYDVKM. The CDR3 has 14 residues. Trimming shortened V by 5 bases and J by 5 bases, and 13 bases separated the two germline ends. CDR3 region: CASSQITADQPQHF. CDR3 nucleotides: TGTGCCAGCAGTCAAATAACAGCGGATCAGCCCCAGCATTTT.

This rearrangement joins TRBV4-2 to TRBJ1-1; TRBD1 aligns across 7 bases. Germline V gives CDR1 LGHNA, CDR2 YNFKEQ. The CDR3 length is 15 residues. V shed 1 base, J shed 4 bases, and the junction held 6 bases outside the gene matches. The CDR3 DNA follows: TGTGCCAGCAGCCAAGGGGACAGCGAGGTCACTGAAGCTTTCTTT. It is translated as CASSQGDSEVTEAFF.

V usage is TRBV9 and J usage is TRBJ2-3, with 7 bases matching TRBD1. Looked up from germline, CDR1 is SGDLS and CDR2 is YYNGEE. There are 14 residues in the CDR3. Losses at the gene ends were 4 bases for V and 5 bases for J; bases not matched to a gene: 7. The CDR3 loop reads CASSTDTGVDTQYF. As DNA, the CDR3 is TGTGCCAGCAGCACGGACACAGGGGTAGATACGCAGTATTTT.

In nucleotides, the CDR3 is TGTGCCAGCAGCTCCGCGGGAGCTAGCACAGATACGCAGTATTTT. This gives the protein CASSSAGASTDTQYF. This chain links TRBV7-3 with TRBJ2-3, with 7 bases fitting TRBD2. Losses at the gene ends were 4 bases for V and 0 bases for J; bases not matched to a gene: 4. The germline CDR1 and CDR2 sequences are SGHTA and FQGTGA. This CDR3 region has 15 residues.

This chain joins TRBV2 and TRBJ2-1; 12 nucleotides agree with TRBD2. The CDR3 is 14 amino acids. V lost 6 bases and J lost 6; bases outside the gene matches: 3. Germline assignment: CDR1 SNHLY and CDR2 FYNNEI. This CDR3 is CASRTLAGGNEQFF. As DNA, the CDR3 is TGTGCCAGCAGAACACTAGCGGGGGGCAATGAGCAGTTCTTC.

The J gene is TRBJ2-3, the V gene TRBV28; tentatively, D is TRBD1 or TRBD2 (5 bases each). Deletions cut 5 bases from V and 7 bases from J, with 16 bases between. Germline-derived CDR1 and CDR2 are MDHEN and SYDVKM. The CDR3 is 14 amino acids. The DNA of the CDR3 is TGTGCCAGCAGTCCGGGACCCGCCCTTTATACGCAGTATTTT. Encoded protein: CASSPGPALYTQYF.

This rearrangement joins TRBV28 to TRBJ1-5; TRBD1 aligns across 8 bases. The trim removed 6 bases at V and 3 bases at J, leaving 1 base unmatched. The CDR3 is made up of 13 amino acids. CDR1 and CDR2 (germline): MDHEN, SYDVKM. CDR3 residues: CASRDRDNQPQHF. In nucleotides, the CDR3 is TGTGCCAGCAGGGACAGGGACAATCAGCCCCAGCATTTT.

CDR3 nucleotides: TGCGCCAGCAGCTTGGCCGTAGGCTCCTACGAGCAGTACTTC. Translated, it gives CASSLAVGSYEQYF. The V gene is TRBV5-1, the J gene TRBJ2-7; D remains ambiguous. CDR1 is SGHRS and CDR2 is YFSETQ in the germline V gene. This CDR3 comprises 14 residues. Between the trimmed V and J ends, which lost 0 bases and 0 bases, there was a span of 7 bases.

This rearrangement joins TRBV19 to TRBJ1-2; D might be TRBD1 (6 bases). Per the germline V gene, CDR1 is LNHDA and CDR2 is SQIVND (reference sequence). Trimming removed 3 bases at V and 8 bases at J, with 13 bases between. The CDR3 length is 13 residues. CDR3: CASSILQGGGYTF. In DNA, the CDR3 is TGTGCCAGTAGTATTCTACAGGGAGGCGGCTACACCTTC.

The chain has TRBV19 and TRBJ1-5; D not resolved. The CDR3 is 15 residues long. Germline V gene data show CDR1 as LNHDA and CDR2 as SQIVND (reference sequence). V lost 2 bases to trimming and J lost 6 bases, with 14 bases between them. CDR3 loop: CASSISSSWGQPQHF. The CDR3 region has the DNA TGTGCCAGTAGTATAAGCTCAAGTTGGGGTCAGCCCCAGCATTTT.

V usage is TRBV28 and J usage is TRBJ1-5; maybe TRBD1 (6 bases). The CDR3 loop spans 14 amino acids. Trimming took 6 bases from V and 6 from J, leaving 15 bases between them. CDR1 is MDHEN and CDR2 is SYDVKM in the germline V gene. CDR3 sequence (DNA): TGTGCCAGCAGAGAGGGGGGAGGGAGTCAGCCCCAGCATTTT. Translated, it gives CASREGGGSQPQHF.

This clone was recorded a few times. V usage is TRBV2 and J usage is TRBJ2-2; TRBD1 agrees at 9 bases. CDR1 and CDR2 from the germline V gene are SNHLY and FYNNEI. V was clipped by 4 bases and J by 7 bases; unmatched bases: 4. The CDR3 contains 14 residues. Written as DNA, the CDR3 is TGTGCCAGCAGTGTTGGACAGGGGTACGGGGAGCTGTTTTTT. Translation: CASSVGQGYGELFF. Combining the CDR3 with reference TRBV2 and TRBJ2-2 gives the whole variable domain EPEVTQTPSHQVTQMGQEVILRCVPISNHLYFYWYRQILGQKVEFLVSFYNNEISEKSEIFDDQFSVERPDGSNFTLKIRSTKLEDSAMYFCASSVGQGYGELFFGEGSRLTVL.

In the case of this clone: The junction differs from germline at one of its ends, possibly a read error. This rearrangement joins TRBV7-7 to TRBJ2-1; 9 bases agree with TRBD1. This CDR3 spans 16 amino acids. CDR1 is SSHAT, CDR2 FNYEAQ, per germline (reference sequence). CDR3 coding DNA: TGTGCTAGCAGCCCATGGGGGGGACAGGGTGACAATGAGCAGTTCTTC. Translating gives CASSPWGGQGDNEQFF.

In its sample, this clone was seen a few times. V gene TRBV2 combines with J gene TRBJ1-1; unclear D gene. The CDR3 spans 15 residues. V lost 0 bases, J lost 4 bases, and 12 bases lay in between. Germline lookup yields CDR1 SNHLY and CDR2 FYNNEI. CDR3 in DNA: TGTGCCAGCAGTGAAGCGGCCCGCTGGGGCACTGAAGCTTTCTTT. Amino acid sequence: CASSEAARWGTEAFF.